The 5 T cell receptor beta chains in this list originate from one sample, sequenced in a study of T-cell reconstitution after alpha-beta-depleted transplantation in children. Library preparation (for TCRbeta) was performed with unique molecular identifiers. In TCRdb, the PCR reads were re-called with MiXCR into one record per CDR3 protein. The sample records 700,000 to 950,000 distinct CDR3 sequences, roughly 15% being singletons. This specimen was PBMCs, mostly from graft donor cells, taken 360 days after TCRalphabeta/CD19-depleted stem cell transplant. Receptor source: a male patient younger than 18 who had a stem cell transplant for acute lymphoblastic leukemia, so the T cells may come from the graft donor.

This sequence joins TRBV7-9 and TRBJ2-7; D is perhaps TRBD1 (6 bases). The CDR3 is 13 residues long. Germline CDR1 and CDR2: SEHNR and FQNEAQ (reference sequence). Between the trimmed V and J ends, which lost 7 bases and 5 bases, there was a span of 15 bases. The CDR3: CASMRTDTHEQYF. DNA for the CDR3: TGTGCCAGCATGCGGACAGACACCCACGAGCAGTACTTC.

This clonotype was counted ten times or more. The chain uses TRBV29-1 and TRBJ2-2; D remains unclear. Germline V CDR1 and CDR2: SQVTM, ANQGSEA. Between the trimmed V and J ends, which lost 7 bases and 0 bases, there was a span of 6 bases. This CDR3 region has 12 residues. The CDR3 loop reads CSGTANTGELFF. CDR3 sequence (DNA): TGCAGCGGGACGGCGAACACCGGGGAGCTGTTTTTT.

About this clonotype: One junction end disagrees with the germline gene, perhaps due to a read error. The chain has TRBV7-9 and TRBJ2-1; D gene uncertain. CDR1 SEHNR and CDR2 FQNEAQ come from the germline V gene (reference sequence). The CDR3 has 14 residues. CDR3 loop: CASSSLRYYNKQFF. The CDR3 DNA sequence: TGTGCCAGCAGCTCCCTTCGGTACTACAATAAGCAGTTCTTC.

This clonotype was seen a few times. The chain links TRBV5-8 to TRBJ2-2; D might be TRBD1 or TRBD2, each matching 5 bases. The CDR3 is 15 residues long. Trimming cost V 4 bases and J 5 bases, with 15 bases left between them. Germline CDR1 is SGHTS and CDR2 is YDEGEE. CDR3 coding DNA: TGTGCCAGCAGCCTGGGGGTGACGGGGACCGGGGAGCTGTTTTTT. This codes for CASSLGVTGTGELFF.

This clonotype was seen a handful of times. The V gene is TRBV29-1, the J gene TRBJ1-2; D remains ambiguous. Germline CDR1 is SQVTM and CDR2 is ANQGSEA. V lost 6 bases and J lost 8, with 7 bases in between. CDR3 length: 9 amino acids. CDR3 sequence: CSVESGYTF. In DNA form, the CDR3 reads TGCAGCGTCGAGAGCGGCTACACCTTC.